What follows describes a single T cell receptor beta chain. Its antigen has not been determined. One base away there is no much larger clone; base qualities are not given. This sample was included in a study of blood T cell repertoires in COVID-19 (TCRdb year 2020). For context, the study as a whole: Samples from collaborators originated in the United States, Italy and Spain and spanned both the acute and convalescent phases of COVID-19. The prospective study material was composed of cDNA or gDNA derived from T cells, B-cell-depleted T cells, or PBMCs. The dataset comprised deeply sampled blood TCRbeta repertoires from subjects exposed to, actively infected with, or recovered from COVID-19. The repertoires were released in a freely available public database intended as a resource for research on the immune response to SARS-CoV-2. Samples were obtained from the ongoing ImmuneRACE study (first 160 participants) and from 1,254 subjects provided by 6 global collaborators. Nearly every sample came with metadata listing a de-identified subject ID, COVID-19 status, age in years and sex. HLA class I and class II types, where available, came from metadata supplied by the sample provider rather than from assay-based typing.

The collaborating institutions used their own protocols to collect whole blood in K2EDTA tubes. For TCRbeta analysis, collaborator samples were shipped as frozen whole blood, as isolated PBMCs, or as DNA extracted from either sample type. TCRbeta CDR3 regions were amplified from genomic DNA by means of the immunoSEQ Assay, a bias-controlled multiplex PCR. For the original study's pipeline: The number of nucleated cells in each sample was estimated by amplification of reference gene primers within the assay. To quantify the absolute abundance of each unique TCRbeta CDR3 rearrangement, sequence reads were collapsed and filtered. For each sample, productive Simpson clonality was calculated as the square root of Simpson's diversity index across productive rearrangements. TCRdb retrieved this table from immuneACCESS and kept in-frame rearrangements only. Not all clones are present; in checked studies, unresolved V genes account for under half, and no reason is known for the remainder. That table furnishes V, J and clone size, whereas the DNA furnished D and trimming. For this sample there are 210,000 or so clones; 88% appear just once. The top ten constitute roughly 2.5% of the sample.

What the authors observed across the whole study: The amount of clinical and demographic metadata varied by source and participant and was provided uncurated.

Sequenced input: peripheral blood. The sequence was obtained from an older woman with acute or convalescent COVID-19.

The nucleotide sequence is TGTGCCAGCAGCCACGGACATGTCTCGTCCTATGGCTACACCTTC. The translation is CASSHGHVSSYGYTF. The V and J genes are TRBV5-5 and TRBJ1-2, and possibly TRBD1, on 5 matching bases. The germline ends are 17 bases apart after V is trimmed by 4 bases and J by 4 bases. Inclusive of the bounding cysteine and phenylalanine, the CDR3 is 15 residues long. CDR3 DNA only is kept here, 45 bases in frame from base 1. CDR1 and CDR2, looked up from the germline V gene (reference sequence), are SGHKS and YYEKEE.